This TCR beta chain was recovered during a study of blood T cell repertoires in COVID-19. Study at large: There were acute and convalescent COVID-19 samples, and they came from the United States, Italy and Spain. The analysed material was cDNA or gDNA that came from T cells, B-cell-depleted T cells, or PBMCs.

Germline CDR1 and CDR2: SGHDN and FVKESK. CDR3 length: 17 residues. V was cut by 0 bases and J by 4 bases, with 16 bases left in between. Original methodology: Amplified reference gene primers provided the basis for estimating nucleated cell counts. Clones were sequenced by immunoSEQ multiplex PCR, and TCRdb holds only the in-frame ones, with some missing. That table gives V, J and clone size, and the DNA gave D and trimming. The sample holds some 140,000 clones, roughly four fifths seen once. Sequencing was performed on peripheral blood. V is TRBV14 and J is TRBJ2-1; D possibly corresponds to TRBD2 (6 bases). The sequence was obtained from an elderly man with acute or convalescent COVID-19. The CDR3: CASSQDRGTQVYNEQFF. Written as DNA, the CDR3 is TGTGCCAGCAGCCAAGATCGGGGGACTCAGGTTTACAATGAGCAGTTCTTC.